This is a list of T cell receptor beta chains from one sample in a study of blood T cell repertoires in COVID-19. Here immunoSEQ multiplex PCR was the method, and the copy in TCRdb shows in-frame clones only, minus some. The sample has 150,000 to 200,000 clones, 80% seen once. The sample comprised PBMCs or T cells enriched from blood (not recorded which). These receptors were collected from a man aged 40-50 years who had recovered from COVID-19. Both conserved end residues are part of each CDR3. The D gene is left open where the match is weak. The size of a clone is reported for some rows only, either as once, few or many, or as a class for expanded clones.

v_gene: TRBV6-5; d_gene: TRBD1; j_gene: TRBJ1-5; abundance: once; CDR3nt: TGTGCCACCCGGGACAGGGCGAATCAGCCCCAGCATTTT; CDR3aa: CATRDRANQPQHF
v_gene: TRBV6-5; d_gene: TRBD1; j_gene: TRBJ1-2; abundance: once; CDR3nt: TGTGCCAGCAGTCGACAGGGAGTGAGCTATGGCTACACCTTC; CDR3aa: CASSRQGVSYGYTF
v_gene: TRBV19; d_gene: TRBD1; j_gene: TRBJ2-1; abundance: once; CDR3nt: TGTGCCAGCAAGGACAGGGTTCGGGATGAGCAGTTCTTC; CDR3aa: CASKDRVRDEQFF
v_gene: TRBV24-1; d_gene: TRBD1; j_gene: TRBJ2-1; abundance: -; CDR3nt: TGTGCCACCAGTGATTTAGACAGGGGGACGAATGAGCAGTTCTTC; CDR3aa: CATSDLDRGTNEQFF
v_gene: TRBV7-9; d_gene: -; j_gene: TRBJ2-7; abundance: few; CDR3nt: TGTGCCAGCAGCTTAGTCATGGTAGGGAGCTCCTACGAGCAGTACTTC; CDR3aa: CASSLVMVGSSYEQYF
v_gene: TRBV9; d_gene: -; j_gene: TRBJ2-2; abundance: -; CDR3nt: TGTGCCAGCAGCCTCCGGAACCAGGGAATCACCGGGGAGCTGTTTTTT; CDR3aa: CASSLRNQGITGELFF
v_gene: TRBV9; d_gene: -; j_gene: TRBJ2-1; abundance: -; CDR3nt: TGTGCCAGCAGCGTCGGTAGGAGTGAGCAGTTCTTC; CDR3aa: CASSVGRSEQFF
v_gene: TRBV9; d_gene: -; j_gene: TRBJ1-1; abundance: -; CDR3nt: TGTGCCAGCAGCGCGCACCCAGGCAACACTGAAGCTTTCTTT; CDR3aa: CASSAHPGNTEAFF
v_gene: TRBV19; d_gene: TRBD2; j_gene: TRBJ2-1; abundance: -; CDR3nt: TGTGCCAGTAGCCCTAGCGGAAATGAGCAGTTCTTC; CDR3aa: CASSPSGNEQFF
v_gene: TRBV6-5; d_gene: TRBD1; j_gene: TRBJ1-1; abundance: -; CDR3nt: TGTGCCAGCATTCCGACAGGGGGCTTTGGCGCTTTCTTT; CDR3aa: CASIPTGGFGAFF
v_gene: TRBV9; d_gene: -; j_gene: TRBJ1-1; abundance: -; CDR3nt: TGTGCCAGCAGCAGCGGGTACAGGAACACTGAAGCTTTCTTT; CDR3aa: CASSSGYRNTEAFF
v_gene: TRBV30; d_gene: TRBD1; j_gene: TRBJ1-2; abundance: -; CDR3nt: TGTGCCTGGAGCCTTCCAAGGACAGGCTCGAACTATGGCTACACCTTC; CDR3aa: CAWSLPRTGSNYGYTF
v_gene: TRBV9; d_gene: TRBD2; j_gene: TRBJ2-3; abundance: -; CDR3nt: TGTGCCAGCAGCGGGCGAGCGGGGGGGTCAACCCGCACAGATACGCAGTATTTT; CDR3aa: CASSGRAGGSTRTDTQYF
v_gene: TRBV7-2; d_gene: -; j_gene: TRBJ1-3; abundance: few; CDR3nt: TGTGCCAGCAGCTTAAATAGCATTGGCACCATATATTTT; CDR3aa: CASSLNSIGTIYF
v_gene: TRBV7-2; d_gene: -; j_gene: TRBJ2-3; abundance: -; CDR3nt: TGTGCCAGCAGCTCCCAACCGGGACTCAGGAGGGATACGCAGTATTTT; CDR3aa: CASSSQPGLRRDTQYF
v_gene: TRBV2; d_gene: TRBD2; j_gene: TRBJ2-3; abundance: -; CDR3nt: TGTGCCAGCGGCTCCGGGACTAGCGGGCCAGATACGCAGTATTTT; CDR3aa: CASGSGTSGPDTQYF
v_gene: TRBV19; d_gene: TRBD1; j_gene: TRBJ1-2; abundance: -; CDR3nt: TGTGCCAGTCGACCGGACAGGGAGGCCTATGGCTACACCTTC; CDR3aa: CASRPDREAYGYTF
v_gene: TRBV6-1; d_gene: -; j_gene: TRBJ1-1; abundance: -; CDR3nt: TGTGCCAGCAGTGAAAACGTAAACCGCTTCAGGATTGAAGCTTTCTTT; CDR3aa: CASSENVNRFRIEAFF
v_gene: TRBV24-1; d_gene: -; j_gene: TRBJ1-2; abundance: -; CDR3nt: TGTGCCACCAGTGGGTTAAAGAGGGTAGATGGCTACACCTTC; CDR3aa: CATSGLKRVDGYTF
v_gene: TRBV30; d_gene: -; j_gene: TRBJ1-2; abundance: medium-sized; CDR3nt: TGTGCCTGGTCTCTTCAACAGGGAAGGGGTAACTATGGCTACACCTTC; CDR3aa: CAWSLQQGRGNYGYTF
v_gene: TRBV5-1; d_gene: -; j_gene: TRBJ2-3; abundance: -; CDR3nt: TGCGCCAGCAGCTACGGGGCGGCGACAGGGAGGACAGATACGCAGTATTTT; CDR3aa: CASSYGAATGRTDTQYF
v_gene: TRBV19; d_gene: -; j_gene: TRBJ1-1; abundance: -; CDR3nt: TGTGCCAGTAGTATCGAATGGACAGCAGAAGCTTTCTTT; CDR3aa: CASSIEWTAEAFF
v_gene: TRBV10-2; d_gene: TRBD2; j_gene: TRBJ2-5; abundance: -; CDR3nt: TGCGCCAGCACGCCAGCGGGGGGGCAGGAGACCCAGTACTTC; CDR3aa: CASTPAGGQETQYF
v_gene: TRBV5-6; d_gene: TRBD1; j_gene: TRBJ1-4; abundance: -; CDR3nt: TGTGCCAGCAGCCTACAGGGGGCAGGTGAAAAACTGTTTTTT; CDR3aa: CASSLQGAGEKLFF
v_gene: TRBV4-1; d_gene: TRBD2; j_gene: TRBJ2-5; abundance: -; CDR3nt: TGCGCCAGCAGCCAGCCCCGGGGCCAGCGGGGGGGACAAGAGACCCAGTACTTC; CDR3aa: CASSQPRGQRGGQETQYF
v_gene: TRBV5-5; d_gene: -; j_gene: TRBJ1-5; abundance: -; CDR3nt: TGTGCCAGCAGCACAACAGGGAGCAATCAGCCCCAGCATTTT; CDR3aa: CASSTTGSNQPQHF
v_gene: TRBV5-5; d_gene: -; j_gene: TRBJ1-3; abundance: -; CDR3nt: TGTGCCAGCAGCTTGGCAGGGTTTGGAAACACCATATATTTT; CDR3aa: CASSLAGFGNTIYF
v_gene: TRBV5-8; d_gene: TRBD1; j_gene: TRBJ1-1; abundance: -; CDR3nt: TGTGCCAGCAGCGAGGGACAGGGTCTCAACACTGAAGCTTTCTTT; CDR3aa: CASSEGQGLNTEAFF
v_gene: TRBV30; d_gene: -; j_gene: TRBJ2-3; abundance: once; CDR3nt: TGTGCCTGGAGTGTCTCCTCAGATACGCAGTATTTT; CDR3aa: CAWSVSSDTQYF
v_gene: TRBV9; d_gene: TRBD1; j_gene: TRBJ1-2; abundance: -; CDR3nt: TGTGCCAGCAGCACAACCACCAGGGGGGAATCCTATGGCTACACCTTC; CDR3aa: CASSTTTRGESYGYTF
v_gene: TRBV24-1; d_gene: -; j_gene: TRBJ2-1; abundance: -; CDR3nt: TGTGCCACCAGTGATGCTGGGGGGGCAGACAATGAGCAGTTCTTC; CDR3aa: CATSDAGGADNEQFF
v_gene: TRBV21-1; d_gene: -; j_gene: TRBJ2-1; abundance: -; CDR3nt: TGTGCCCCCCGGGAGCAGTTCTTC; CDR3aa: CAPREQFF
v_gene: TRBV5-1; d_gene: -; j_gene: TRBJ1-5; abundance: -; CDR3nt: TGCGCCAGCAGCTTGTTCGGGGAAGGGTCCCAGCCCCAGCATTTT; CDR3aa: CASSLFGEGSQPQHF
v_gene: TRBV28; d_gene: -; j_gene: TRBJ2-3; abundance: -; CDR3nt: TGTGCCAGCAACTCCCCAGGGTTCCCCACAGATACGCAGTATTTT; CDR3aa: CASNSPGFPTDTQYF
v_gene: TRBV7-9; d_gene: -; j_gene: TRBJ2-5; abundance: -; CDR3nt: TGTGCCAGCAGCTTTTACAACGACCAAGAGACCCAGTACTTC; CDR3aa: CASSFYNDQETQYF